The sequence of this T cell receptor beta chain was determined in a study of blood T cell repertoires in COVID-19. Study overall: Italy, Spain and the United States were the sources of the convalescent and acute COVID-19 samples. In each case, the material was cDNA or gDNA derived from T cells, B-cell-depleted T cells, or PBMCs.

In the original analysis: Counts of nucleated cells, estimated from reference gene primer amplification, were obtained. The method was immunoSEQ multiplex PCR; TCRdb's version includes in-frame clones alone and lacks a portion of them. That table furnishes V, J and clone size, whereas the DNA furnished D and trimming. The repertoire holds tens of thousands of clones, with roughly nine tenths as singletons. J was trimmed by 7 bases and V by 0 bases; bases with no gene match: 7. There are 15 residues in the CDR3. Per germline, CDR1 LGHNA and CDR2 YNFKEQ. What was sequenced was peripheral blood. The rearrangement uses TRBV4-2 and TRBJ2-3, with TRBD1 identical over 7 bases. The sequence derives from a man aged 45-65 years with active COVID-19. CDR3 residues: CASSQEWGRGNTQYF. The CDR3 nucleotides read TGTGCCAGCAGCCAAGAATGGGGCAGGGGGAATACGCAGTATTTT.